This T cell receptor (beta chain) was found in a study of post-analysis software for immune sequencing data. Broader study findings: Controls' normalized Chao1 diversity significantly exceeded that of multiple sclerosis patients. Pronounced co-clustering by F measure was evident among identically batched samples. Comparison of patients with controls showed a handful of TRBV segments more frequent in patients, TRBV5-6, TRBV5-1 and TRBV20-1 among them.

Unique molecular identifiers tagged the TCR beta cDNA libraries. TCRdb itself ran the PCR reads through MiXCR, one entry per CDR3 protein. The sample has hundreds of thousands of distinct CDR3 sequences; 59% are singletons. The CDR3 sequence is 14 residues long. J gave up 3 bases and V 3 bases, and 2 bases lay outside the gene matches. Germline CDR1 reads ENHRY; CDR2 reads SYGVKD. A remark on this clonotype: Its antigen is as yet unknown.

Sequenced material: blood. This TCR derives from a girl aged 2 to 9 with multiple sclerosis. J is TRBJ2-3 and V is TRBV10-3, with TRBD2 matching over 8 bases. This CDR3 is CAISELAATDTQYF. The CDR3 DNA follows: TGTGCCATCAGTGAACTAGCGGCAACAGATACGCAGTATTTT.